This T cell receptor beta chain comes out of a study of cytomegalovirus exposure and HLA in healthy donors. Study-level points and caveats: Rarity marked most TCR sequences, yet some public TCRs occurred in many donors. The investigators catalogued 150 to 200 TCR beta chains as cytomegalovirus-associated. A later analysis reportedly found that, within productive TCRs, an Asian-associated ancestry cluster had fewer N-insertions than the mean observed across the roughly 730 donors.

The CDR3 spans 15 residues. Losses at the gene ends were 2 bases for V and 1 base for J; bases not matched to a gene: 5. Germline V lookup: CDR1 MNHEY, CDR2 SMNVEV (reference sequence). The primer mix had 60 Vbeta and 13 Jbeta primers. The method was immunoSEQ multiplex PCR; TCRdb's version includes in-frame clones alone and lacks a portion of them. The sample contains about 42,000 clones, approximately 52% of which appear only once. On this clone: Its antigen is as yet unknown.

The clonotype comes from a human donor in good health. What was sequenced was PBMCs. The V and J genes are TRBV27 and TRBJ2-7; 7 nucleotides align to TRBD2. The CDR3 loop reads CASSLDSGFSYEQYF. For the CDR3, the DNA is TGTGCCAGCAGTTTAGATAGCGGGTTTTCCTACGAGCAGTACTTC.